One TCR beta chain is described in this entry. The data stem from a study of blood T cell repertoires in COVID-19. The overall study: Both acute and convalescent COVID-19 samples were obtained from the United States, Italy and Spain. From T cells, B-cell-depleted T cells, or PBMCs came the material, which was cDNA or gDNA.

The ends lost 4 bases at V and 6 bases at J; junction bases unmatched: 7. CDR1 is SGDLS, CDR2 YYNGEE, per germline. The CDR3 runs 14 residues. The age range of participants was about 18 to 95 years, with residence in about two dozen US areas. Self-reported history from a screening survey and questionnaire set each donor's cohort. Here immunoSEQ multiplex PCR was the method, and the copy in TCRdb shows in-frame clones only, minus some. The sample carries approximately 280,000 clones, around nine tenths recorded once. The sequenced sample was PBMCs or T cells enriched from blood (not recorded which). The TCR comes from a woman aged 18-29 years who had recovered from COVID-19. This sequence joins TRBV9 and TRBJ1-1; TRBD1 aligns across 9 bases. The CDR3 bases are TGTGCCAGCAGCACCTTGGGACAGGGACCTGAAGCTTTCTTT. Its protein is CASSTLGQGPEAFF.